The clone carrying this T cell receptor (beta chain) was observed a handful of times. The sample belongs to a study of T-cell reconstitution after alpha-beta-depleted transplantation in children. Trimming removed 1 base from V and 6 bases from J; junction bases left unmatched: 6. There are 14 residues in the CDR3. Germline V lookup: CDR1 LGHDT, CDR2 YNNKEL (reference sequence). The authors prepared the TCRbeta library with unique molecular identifiers. MiXCR, applied by TCRdb to the PCR reads, yields one record per CDR3 protein. The sample records some 200,000 distinct CDR3 sequences, roughly 7.5% being singletons.

This TCR came from a human donor who donated a stem cell graft to a child with Wiskott-Aldrich syndrome. This specimen consisted of PBMCs from the stem cell graft donor, obtained from the stem cell graft. This rearrangement joins TRBV3-1 to TRBJ2-7, with 7 bases matching TRBD1. The CDR3 DNA sequence: TGTGCCAGCAGCCAAGCTCTGGCAGGGGGCGAGCAGTACTTC. It specifies CASSQALAGGEQYF.